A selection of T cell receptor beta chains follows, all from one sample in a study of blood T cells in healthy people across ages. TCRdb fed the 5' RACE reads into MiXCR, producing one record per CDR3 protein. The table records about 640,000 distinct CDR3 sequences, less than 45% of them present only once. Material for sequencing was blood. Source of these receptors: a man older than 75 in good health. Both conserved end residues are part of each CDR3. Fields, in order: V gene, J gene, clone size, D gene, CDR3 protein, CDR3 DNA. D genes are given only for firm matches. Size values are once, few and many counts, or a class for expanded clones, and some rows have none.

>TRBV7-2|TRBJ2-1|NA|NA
CASSARAPSGGEQFF
TGTGCCAGCAGCGCCCGGGCCCCCTCCGGGGGTGAGCAGTTCTTC
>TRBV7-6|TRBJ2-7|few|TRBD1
CASSDMPGQDFYEQYF
TGTGCCAGCAGCGATATGCCGGGACAGGACTTCTACGAGCAGTACTTC
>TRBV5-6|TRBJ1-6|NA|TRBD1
CASSPTGNSPLHF
TGTGCCAGCAGCCCGACAGGGAATTCACCCCTCCACTTT
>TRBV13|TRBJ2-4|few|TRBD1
CASSLGWDRGKGVTKNIQYF
TGTGCCAGCAGCTTAGGGTGGGACAGGGGGAAGGGAGTGACCAAAAACATTCAGTACTTC
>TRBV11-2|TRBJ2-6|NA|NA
CASSLESTPSGANVLTF
TGTGCCAGCAGCTTAGAGAGTACCCCCTCTGGGGCCAACGTCCTGACTTTC
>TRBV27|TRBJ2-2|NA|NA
CASSSSGPGTGELFF
TGTGCCAGCAGTTCCTCAGGGCCGGGGACCGGGGAGCTGTTTTTT
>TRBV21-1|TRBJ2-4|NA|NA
CASSKAGQILAKNVQYF
TGTGCCAGCAGCAAAGCTGGGCAGATACTAGCCAAAAACGTCCAGTACTTC
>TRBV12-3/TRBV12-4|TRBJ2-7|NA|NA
CASTREPTYEQYF
TGTGCCAGCACCAGGGAACCTACCTACGAGCAGTACTTC
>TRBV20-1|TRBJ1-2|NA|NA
CSASTGYTF
TGCAGTGCTAGTACTGGCTACACCTTC
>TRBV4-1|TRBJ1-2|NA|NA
CASSQDHVNYGYTF
TGCGCCAGCAGCCAAGATCACGTTAACTATGGCTACACCTTC
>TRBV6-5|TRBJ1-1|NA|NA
CASIKVGRGVNTEAFF
TGTGCCAGCATAAAAGTGGGACGGGGGGTGAACACTGAAGCTTTCTTT
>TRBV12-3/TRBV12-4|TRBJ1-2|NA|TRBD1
CASSLETGIHGYTF
TGTGCCAGCAGTTTGGAGACAGGGATCCATGGCTACACCTTC
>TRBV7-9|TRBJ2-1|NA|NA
CASSLGRGPGREYNEQFF
TGTGCCAGCAGCTTAGGACGGGGCCCGGGACGGGAGTACAATGAGCAGTTCTTC
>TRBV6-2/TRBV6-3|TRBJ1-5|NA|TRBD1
CASSQNTGQGGGPQHF
TGTGCCAGCAGTCAGAACACGGGACAGGGCGGAGGGCCCCAGCATTTT
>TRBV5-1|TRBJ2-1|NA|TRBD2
CASSLASGLAGGTPSHGMCNEQFF
TGCGCCAGCAGCTTGGCGTCGGGACTAGCGGGGGGAACCCCGAGTCATGGGATGTGCAATGAGCAGTTCTTC
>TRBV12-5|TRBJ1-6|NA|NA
CASGLGRGNSPLHF
TGTGCTAGTGGTTTGGGCAGGGGAAATTCACCCCTCCACTTT
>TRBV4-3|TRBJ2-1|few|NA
CASSLTTGTYNEQFF
TGCGCCAGCAGCCTAACTACAGGGACCTACAATGAGCAGTTCTTC
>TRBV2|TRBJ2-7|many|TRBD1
CASSRDRNSYEQYF
TGTGCCAGCAGCCGGGACAGGAACTCCTACGAGCAGTACTTC
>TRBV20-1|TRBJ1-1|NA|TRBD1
CSGRQGTTEAFF
TGCAGTGGTAGACAGGGTACCACTGAAGCTTTCTTT
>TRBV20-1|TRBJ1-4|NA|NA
CSVQRTSNEKLFF
TGCAGTGTCCAAAGGACAAGTAATGAAAAACTGTTTTTT
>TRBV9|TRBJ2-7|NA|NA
CASSVAHSYEQYF
TGTGCCAGCAGCGTAGCGCACTCCTACGAGCAGTACTTC
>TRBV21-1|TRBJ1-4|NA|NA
CASSKTGGVGRKRLFF
TGTGCCAGCAGCAAAACTGGTGGGGTTGGCAGGAAAAGACTGTTTTTT
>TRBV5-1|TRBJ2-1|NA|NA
CASSLLSSLISNEQFF
TGCGCCAGCAGCTTGCTGTCCAGTCTCATTTCCAATGAGCAGTTCTTC
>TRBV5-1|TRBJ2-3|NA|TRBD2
CASSNGLAGGGDTQYF
TGCGCCAGCAGCAATGGACTAGCGGGGGGAGGGGATACGCAGTATTTT
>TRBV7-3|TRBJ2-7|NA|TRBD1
CASSPDRVAYEQYF
TGTGCCAGCAGCCCAGACAGGGTAGCCTACGAGCAGTACTTC
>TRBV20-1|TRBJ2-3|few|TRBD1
CSASSSDRGVWDTQYF
TGCAGTGCTAGTAGCTCGGACAGGGGGGTTTGGGATACGCAGTATTTT
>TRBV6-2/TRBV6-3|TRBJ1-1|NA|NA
CASSRGAQSTEAFF
TGTGCCAGCAGTAGGGGGGCGCAGAGCACTGAAGCTTTCTTT
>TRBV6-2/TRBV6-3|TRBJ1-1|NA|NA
CASSVTGILGTEAFF
TGTGCCAGCAGTGTAACAGGGATCCTGGGGACTGAAGCTTTCTTT
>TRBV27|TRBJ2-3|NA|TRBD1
CASRSHRGPSTDTQYF
TGTGCCAGCAGATCTCACAGGGGCCCCAGCACAGATACGCAGTATTTT
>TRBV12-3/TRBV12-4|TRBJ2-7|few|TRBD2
CASSSRAGPYEQYF
TGTGCCAGCAGTTCCCGAGCGGGGCCCTACGAGCAGTACTTC
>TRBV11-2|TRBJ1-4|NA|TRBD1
CASSLDRQWKLFF
TGTGCCAGCAGCTTGGACAGGCAGTGGAAACTGTTTTTT
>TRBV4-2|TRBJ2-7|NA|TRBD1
CASSPLVRQGYEQYF
TGTGCCAGCAGCCCTCTAGTGAGACAGGGTTACGAGCAGTACTTC
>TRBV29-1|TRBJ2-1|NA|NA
CMGESSYNEQFF
TGCATGGGGGAGAGCTCCTACAATGAGCAGTTCTTC
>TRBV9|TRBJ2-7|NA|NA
CASSPRGGESPYEQYF
TGTGCCAGCAGCCCGAGGGGCGGGGAGTCCCCCTACGAGCAGTACTTC
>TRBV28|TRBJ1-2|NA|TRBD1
CATRTTGAYGGYTF
TGTGCCACCCGAACCACAGGGGCGTATGGTGGCTACACCTTC
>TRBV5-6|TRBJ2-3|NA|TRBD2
CASSFYYTQRGFTDTQYF
TGTGCCAGCAGCTTCTACTATACTCAGCGGGGCTTCACAGATACGCAGTATTTT
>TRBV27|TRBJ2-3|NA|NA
CASSVYGPTDTQYF
TGTGCCAGCAGTGTATACGGCCCCACAGATACGCAGTATTTT
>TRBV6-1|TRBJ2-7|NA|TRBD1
CASSGQVGSSYEQYF
TGTGCCAGCAGCGGACAGGTTGGGTCCTCCTACGAGCAGTACTTC
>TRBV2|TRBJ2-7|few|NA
CASSEFGTRGSYEQYF
TGTGCCAGCAGTGAATTTGGGACCCGTGGCTCCTACGAGCAGTACTTC
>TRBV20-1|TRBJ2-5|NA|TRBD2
CSAPLAGGQLEQYF
TGCAGTGCCCCGTTAGCGGGGGGGCAGCTGGAGCAGTACTTC
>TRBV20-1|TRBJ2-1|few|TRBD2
CSARLAGGAYNEQFF
TGCAGTGCAAGACTAGCGGGAGGTGCCTACAATGAGCAGTTCTTC
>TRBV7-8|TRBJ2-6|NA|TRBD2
CASSPLAGGLSGANVLTF
TGTGCCAGCAGCCCATTAGCGGGGGGACTCTCTGGGGCCAACGTCCTGACTTTC
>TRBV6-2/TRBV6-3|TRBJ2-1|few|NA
CASSVFNEQFF
TGTGCCAGCAGTGTTTTCAATGAGCAGTTCTTC
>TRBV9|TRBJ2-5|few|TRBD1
CASSSTPGTGGQETQYF
TGTGCCAGCAGCTCCACCCCCGGGACAGGGGGACAAGAGACCCAGTACTTC
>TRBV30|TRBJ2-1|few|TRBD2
CAWDETSGYNEQFF
TGTGCCTGGGATGAGACTAGCGGCTACAATGAGCAGTTCTTC
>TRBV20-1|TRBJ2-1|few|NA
CSVWGSSAGSYNEQFF
TGCAGTGTGTGGGGTAGTTCGGCCGGCTCCTACAATGAGCAGTTCTTC
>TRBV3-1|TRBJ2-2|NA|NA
CASSQVQGLTGELFF
TGTGCCAGCAGCCAAGTCCAGGGGCTGACCGGGGAGCTGTTTTTT
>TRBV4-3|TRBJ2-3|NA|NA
CASSQVVYTDTQYF
TGCGCCAGCAGCCAAGTAGTCTACACAGATACGCAGTATTTT
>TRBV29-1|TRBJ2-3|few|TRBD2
CSVGQREKGTDTQYF
TGCAGCGTTGGACAGCGGGAGAAAGGCACAGATACGCAGTATTTT
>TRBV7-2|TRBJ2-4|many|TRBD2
CASSLVTSGGPGNIQYF
TGTGCCAGCAGCTTAGTCACTAGCGGGGGGCCGGGGAACATTCAGTACTTC
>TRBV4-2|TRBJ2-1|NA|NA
CASSQGTALGEQFF
TGTGCCAGCAGCCAAGGGACTGCCCTGGGTGAGCAGTTCTTC
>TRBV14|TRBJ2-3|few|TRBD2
CASSGSGASTDTQYF
TGTGCCAGCAGCGGTAGCGGGGCTAGCACAGATACGCAGTATTTT
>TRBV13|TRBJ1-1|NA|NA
CASSFLIGFNTEAFF
TGTGCCAGCAGCTTCCTGATTGGGTTCAACACTGAAGCTTTCTTT
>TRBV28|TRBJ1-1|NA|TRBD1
CASSFNLQTGTGGRSTEAFF
TGTGCCAGCAGTTTTAACCTTCAGACCGGGACAGGGGGTAGGAGCACTGAAGCTTTCTTT
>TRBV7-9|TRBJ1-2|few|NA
CASSLAPTDSYGYTF
TGTGCCAGCAGCTTAGCTCCGACGGATTCCTATGGCTACACCTTC
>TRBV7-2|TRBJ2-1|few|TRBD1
CASSFDRGPAREQFF
TGTGCCAGCAGCTTCGACAGGGGGCCCGCGAGAGAGCAGTTCTTC